The entry below describes one T cell receptor (beta chain). As yet, its antigen is unknown. Extracted from the samples, RNA was reverse transcribed into cDNA to serve as the sequencing template. Libraries were prepared by immunoSEQ multiplex PCR; TCRdb keeps only in-frame clonotypes and omits some of them. The sample lists 120,000 or so clones, less than 80% occurring once. This sample was taken from a study of CD8+ T cells in alopecia areata. Study findings and constraints: Possibly as an HLA-related effect, TCR sharing across patients appeared less clear than in mice.

This CDR3 region has 13 residues. CDR1 MGHRA and CDR2 YSYEKL come from the germline V gene. V dropped 4 bases and J dropped 6 bases, with 13 bases sitting between them. The receptor was isolated from a human donor in good health. The gene calls are TRBV4-1 and TRBJ2-7; D might be TRBD1 (5 bases). Sequencing input: CD4+ T cells sorted from blood. CDR3: CASSRAGLSEQYF. DNA for the CDR3: TGCGCCAGCAGCCGAGCAGGGCTGAGCGAGCAGTACTTC.